Listed here are 27 T cell receptor beta chains from one sample, sequenced in a study of CD8 T cells in ankylosing spondylitis (dated by TCRdb to about 2017). The library relied on 5' RACE. Sequencing was performed on an Illumina HiSeq 2500. TCRdb cleaned the public reads at Q25 with fastp, built clones with MiXCR and kept in-frame beta chains. Rows are unified per CDR3 protein, each entry keeping the most common DNA and genes. The sample contains 39,000 or so distinct CDR3 sequences, around a tenth of them found a single time. About a sixth of the sample is held by the ten biggest clonotypes. Specimen: blood, either unsorted or a sorted T cell fraction (not recorded which). The receptors stem from a male donor with ankylosing spondylitis or in good health (not recorded which).

This clonotype came up many times. The chain uses TRBV7-9 and TRBJ2-1, with 16 bases matching TRBD2. J lost 7 bases, V lost 6 bases, and 3 bases had no gene match. CDR3 length: 15 amino acids. Germline CDR1 reads SEHNR; CDR2 reads FQNEAQ (reference sequence). CDR3 in amino acids: CASRGTSGRGNEQFF. CDR3 DNA sequence: TGTGCCAGCAGGGGGACTAGCGGGAGGGGAAATGAGCAGTTCTTC.

This clonotype was detected many times. V and J are TRBV20-1 and TRBJ2-3, with TRBD2 matching over 11 bases. The CDR3 sequence is 16 residues long. Trimming took 5 bases from V and 2 from J; bases not matched to a gene: 9. In germline, CDR1 is DFQATT, CDR2 SNEGSKA (reference sequence). Here the CDR3 DNA reads TGCAGTGCTCCTCGAACTAGCGGGAGTTTCACAGATACGCAGTATTTT. This codes for CSAPRTSGSFTDTQYF.

This clonotype was found a few times. The V gene is TRBV30, the J gene TRBJ2-3; 7 bases line up with TRBD2. Germline V gene lookup returns CDR1 GTSNPN and CDR2 SVGIG (reference sequence). V lost 2 bases and J lost 5; bases outside the gene matches: 10. The CDR3 is 15 residues long. The CDR3 protein is CAWSRSAGSIDTQYF. The CDR3 DNA follows: TGTGCCTGGAGTCGCTCAGCGGGATCAATAGATACGCAGTATTTT.

This clonotype appeared many times. The chain employs TRBV7-2 and TRBJ2-1; D might be TRBD2 (5 bases). The CDR3 spans 16 residues. CDR1 SGHTA and CDR2 FQGNSA come from the germline V gene. V gave up 5 bases and J gave up 1 base, with 15 bases separating them. Here the CDR3 reads CASSKNPGISYNEQFF. The CDR3 DNA sequence: TGTGCCAGCAGCAAAAATCCGGGGATTTCCTACAATGAGCAGTTCTTC.

In this sample, this clonotype turned up many times. The chain uses TRBV10-1 and TRBJ2-7, with D perhaps matching TRBD1 (5 bases). The CDR3 runs 15 residues. V lost 0 bases and J 6 bases, leaving 15 bases between the germline ends. Looked up from germline, CDR1 is WNHNN and CDR2 is SYGVQD (reference sequence). CDR3 sequence (DNA): TGCGCCAGCAGTGAGTCGGGGCAGCTCGTGGGCGAGCAGTACTTC. Its protein product is CASSESGQLVGEQYF.

This clonotype was seen ten or more times. V usage is TRBV27 and J usage is TRBJ2-3, with D possibly matching TRBD2 (5 bases). The V gene lost 3 bases and the J gene lost 6 bases, with 19 bases spanning the gap. Germline V CDR1 and CDR2: MNHEY, SMNVEV (reference sequence). The CDR3 runs to 16 residues. Here the CDR3 reads CASSFGRGLPADTQYF. The CDR3 nucleotides are TGTGCCAGCAGTTTTGGGCGCGGGCTCCCCGCGGATACGCAGTATTTT.

This clonotype was counted ten times or more. V is TRBV15 and J is TRBJ1-5, with TRBD1 matching 7 bases. V was clipped by 6 bases and J by 5 bases; unmatched bases: 7. The CDR3 totals 14 residues. CDR1 is LNHNV and CDR2 is YYDKDF in the germline V gene (reference sequence). CDR3 sequence (DNA): TGTGCCACCAGTATGACAGGGCCCCATCAGCCCCAGCATTTT. Encoded protein: CATSMTGPHQPQHF.

This clonotype was observed at least ten times. This chain links TRBV6-2 or TRBV6-3 with TRBJ2-1; 13 bases agree with TRBD2. CDR3 length: 17 amino acids. Germline CDR1 and CDR2: MNHEY and SVGEGT. V trimming: 3 bases; J trimming: 6 bases; junction bases outside the gene matches: 8. The CDR3 bases are TGTGCCAGCAGTTATATTGAGGGACTAGCGGGATCCAATGAGCAGTTCTTC. Encoded protein: CASSYIEGLAGSNEQFF.

This clonotype was observed at least ten times. This chain links TRBV4-2 with TRBJ2-6, with D perhaps assigned TRBD1 or TRBD2 (5 bases each). V was pared by 3 bases and J by 0 bases, with 15 bases between. There are 18 residues in the CDR3. CDR1 is LGHNA and CDR2 is YNFKEQ in the germline V gene. For the CDR3, the DNA is TGTGCCAGCAGCCACCCGGGACGAGGGAACTCTGGGGCCAACGTCCTGACTTTC. Protein product: CASSHPGRGNSGANVLTF.

This clonotype occurred many times. The chain employs TRBV18 and TRBJ2-3, with 7 bases identical to TRBD2. The CDR3 is 14 amino acids. V dropped 3 bases and J dropped 2; count of bases not matched to a gene: 2. Per germline, CDR1 KGHSH and CDR2 LQKENI. CDR3 region: CASSPLAVTDTQYF. The CDR3 nucleotides read TGTGCCAGCTCACCTCTAGCGGTCACAGATACGCAGTATTTT.

This clonotype was observed a handful of times. V gene TRBV3-1 combines with J gene TRBJ1-1; 7 positions match TRBD1. The ends lost 4 bases at V and 9 bases at J; junction bases unmatched: 5. The germline V gene has CDR1 LGHDT and CDR2 YNNKEL (reference sequence). The CDR3 spans 12 residues. The CDR3 spells CASSRLTGQAFF. The CDR3 nucleotides are TGTGCCAGCAGCCGCCTGACAGGGCAAGCTTTCTTT.

This clonotype was recorded many times. CDR3 residues: CASSWTGATYEQYF. CDR3 bases: TGCGCCAGCAGCTGGACAGGGGCCACCTACGAGCAGTACTTC. The gene calls are TRBV5-1 and TRBJ2-7, with 9 bases fitting TRBD1. V lost 3 bases, J lost 2 bases, and 3 bases stayed unmatched. The CDR3 is made up of 14 amino acids. CDR1 SGHRS and CDR2 YFSETQ come from the germline V gene.

CDR3 in DNA: TGCAGCGCGGCAGGGGATAGCAATCAGCCCCAGCATTTT. Protein product: CSAAGDSNQPQHF. This chain uses TRBV29-1 with TRBJ1-5, with D tentatively TRBD1 (6 bases). Per germline, CDR1 SQVTM and CDR2 ANQGSEA. Trimming pared 7 bases from V and 0 bases from J, leaving 10 bases between. This CDR3 is 13 amino acids long.

This clonotype was seen ten or more times. V and J are TRBV20-1 and TRBJ1-4; unclear D gene. Germline-derived CDR1 and CDR2 are DFQATT and SNEGSKA (reference sequence). V was shortened by 1 base and J by 1 base, with 13 bases between the two germline ends. The CDR3 is 16 residues long. The CDR3 DNA sequence: TGCAGTGCTAGAGTTAGACATTTGGAAACTAATGAAAAACTGTTTTTT. The encoded protein is CSARVRHLETNEKLFF.

This clonotype was seen ten or more times. The chain has TRBV5-5 and TRBJ2-4; the D gene is possibly TRBD1 (6 bases). Per the germline V gene, CDR1 is SGHKS and CDR2 is YYEKEE (reference sequence). V was cut by 3 bases and J by 4 bases, with 14 bases left in between. The CDR3 contains 15 residues. Here the CDR3 DNA reads TGTGCCAGCAGCTGGGCCGGGACACCGAAAAACATTCAGTACTTC. It translates to CASSWAGTPKNIQYF.

This clonotype was seen at least ten times. CDR3: CASSDWVPGELFF. CDR3 bases: TGCGCCAGCAGTGACTGGGTCCCCGGGGAGCTGTTTTTT. V gene TRBV5-1 combines with J gene TRBJ2-2; D unclear. Germline assignment: CDR1 SGHRS and CDR2 YFSETQ. The CDR3 is made up of 13 amino acids. V lost 5 bases to trimming and J lost 6 bases, with 11 bases between them.

This clonotype was counted a few times. CDR3 loop: CSASDVSRKETQYF. CDR3 coding DNA: TGCAGTGCTAGTGACGTAAGCAGGAAAGAGACCCAGTACTTC. V is TRBV20-1 and J is TRBJ2-5, with no clear D. The CDR3 runs to 14 residues. Germline CDR1 DFQATT, CDR2 SNEGSKA (reference sequence). The V and J ends lost 3 bases and 3 bases respectively, with 14 bases between them.

This chain joins TRBV30 and TRBJ2-1; 8 bases agree with TRBD2. The V gene's germline CDR1 is GTSNPN and CDR2 SVGIG (reference sequence). The CDR3 sequence is 13 residues long. Unmatched junction bases numbered 11, after V lost 7 bases and J lost 9 bases. CDR3 DNA sequence: TGTGCCTATAGCGGGGTCTGGGGTGGTGAGCAGTTCTTC. Translated: CAYSGVWGGEQFF.

At least ten counts were recorded for this clonotype. The chain links TRBV29-1 to TRBJ1-2; unclear D gene. CDR1 is SQVTM and CDR2 is ANQGSEA in the germline V gene. Trimming shortened V by 2 bases and J by 4 bases, and 8 bases separated the two germline ends. The CDR3 loop spans 12 amino acids. The CDR3: CSVERTTYGYTF. The CDR3 DNA sequence: TGCAGCGTTGAACGGACTACCTATGGCTACACCTTC. Full variable domain (rest looked up from reference TRBV29-1 and TRBJ1-2): SAVISQKPSRDICQRGTSLTIQCQVDSQVTMMFWYRQQPGQSLTLIATANQGSEATYESGFVIDKFPISRPNLTFSTLTVSNMSPEDSSIYLCSVERTTYGYTFGSGTRLTVV.

This clonotype was observed at least ten times. The chain links TRBV4-2 to TRBJ2-2; D is possibly TRBD2 (7 bases). Germline assignment: CDR1 LGHNA and CDR2 YNFKEQ. The ends were cut back, 4 bases at V and 7 bases at J, with 13 bases in the middle. The CDR3 length is 14 residues. CDR3 in amino acids: CASSRGGAVGELFF. CDR3 DNA: TGTGCCAGCAGCCGAGGGGGGGCGGTCGGGGAGCTGTTTTTT.

The sample holds many counts of this clonotype. J is TRBJ1-5 and V is TRBV3-1, with D unresolved. Germline assignment: CDR1 LGHDT and CDR2 YNNKEL (reference sequence). The germline V and J ends were trimmed by 4 bases and 2 bases, with 6 bases remaining between them. CDR3 length equals 13 residues. CDR3 nucleotides: TGTGCCAGCAGCCGAGACGGCAATCAGCCCCAGCATTTT. Its protein is CASSRDGNQPQHF.

This clonotype was seen at least ten times. CDR3 sequence (DNA): TGCGCCAGCAGCTGGGGACAGGGGTGGACCCAGTACTTC. Protein product: CASSWGQGWTQYF. This chain joins TRBV5-1 and TRBJ2-5, with TRBD1 identical over 10 bases. Per the germline V gene, CDR1 is SGHRS and CDR2 is YFSETQ. The CDR3 covers 13 residues. The ends lost 3 bases at V and 7 bases at J; junction bases unmatched: 3.

This clonotype has a count of ten or more. The CDR3 loop is CASSSLAVKNTGELFF. CDR3 nucleotides: TGTGCCAGCTCATCACTAGCGGTGAAGAACACCGGGGAGCTGTTTTTT. This chain connects TRBV18 to TRBJ2-2; 8 bases line up with TRBD2. Germline-derived CDR1 and CDR2 are KGHSH and LQKENI. This CDR3 spans 16 amino acids. The V segment lost 5 bases and the J segment 1 base; nucleotides outside the gene matches: 6.

This clonotype was seen at least ten times. This chain uses TRBV20-1 with TRBJ2-4; 8 bases are a match to TRBD2. J gave up 0 bases and V 7 bases, and 14 bases lay outside the gene matches. This CDR3 is 17 amino acids long. CDR1 DFQATT and CDR2 SNEGSKA come from the germline V gene (reference sequence). The CDR3 loop is CSVDRGLGELAKNIQYF. In nucleotides, the CDR3 is TGCAGTGTCGATAGGGGACTAGGGGAACTAGCCAAAAACATTCAGTACTTC.

Ten or more counts support this clonotype. CDR3 sequence reads: CASSRGMNTEAFF. The DNA for the CDR3 is TGTGCCAGCAGTCGAGGGATGAACACTGAAGCTTTCTTT. This sequence joins TRBV21-1 and TRBJ1-1. TRBV21-1 is assigned pseudogene status. CDR3 length: 13 amino acids.

This clonotype was seen many times. The chain uses TRBV6-1 and TRBJ1-1; the D is unclear. The CDR3 has 14 residues. V was shortened by 7 bases and J by 1 base, with 13 bases between the two germline ends. Germline CDR1 MNHNS, CDR2 SASEGT. The CDR3 protein is CASTERRKNTEAFF. The CDR3 coding sequence is TGTGCCAGCACGGAGAGGCGGAAGAACACTGAAGCTTTCTTT.

Concerning this clonotype: The junction shows a germline mismatch at one end, possibly a read error. This rearrangement joins TRBV20-1 to TRBJ1-4; D possibly corresponds to TRBD1 (5 bases). Germline CDR1 reads DFQATT; CDR2 reads SNEGSKA (reference sequence). This CDR3 is built from 14 residues. The CDR3 sequence is CSAQSWGGTEKLLF. The CDR3 coding sequence is TGCAGTGCCCAAAGCTGGGGCGGAACTGAAAAACTGTTATTT.